Included here is one T cell receptor (beta chain) sequence, with context. The sample comes from a study of blood T cell repertoires in COVID-19. Study overall: From the United States, Italy and Spain came samples of acute and convalescent COVID-19.

Trimming took off 3 bases at V and 0 bases at J, with 9 bases between the two ends. The CDR3 spans 15 residues. The germline V gene encodes CDR1 MNHNY and CDR2 SVGAGI (reference sequence). Here immunoSEQ multiplex PCR was the method, and the copy in TCRdb shows in-frame clones only, minus some. Of 100,000 to 150,000 clones detected, around 81% appear once; the ten largest clones hold about 12%. The clonotype was recovered from a man in his fifties or sixties with acute or convalescent COVID-19. The chain links TRBV6-6 to TRBJ1-5, with D uncertain. Sequences were obtained from peripheral blood. The CDR3 sequence: CASSYVSYSNQPQHF. CDR3 in DNA: TGTGCCAGCAGTTATGTATCCTATAGCAATCAGCCCCAGCATTTT.